This T cell receptor beta chain appears in the sequencing data of a study of PD-L1 blockade in urothelial cancer. The wider study: Patients took up atezolizumab at some point between 2012 and 2014 at 1,200 mg intravenously every 3 weeks.

The assay was immunoSEQ multiplex PCR, and TCRdb's table has in-frame clones only and misses some. The sample yields 55,000 to 80,000 clones, 81% seen once. The CDR3 spans 17 residues. CDR1 and CDR2 from the germline V gene are GTSNPN and SVGIG (reference sequence). The germline V and J ends were trimmed by 0 bases and 0 bases, with 15 bases remaining between them. Time point in this sample: pretreatment peripheral blood. The J gene is TRBJ1-3, the V gene TRBV30; D is unclear. The TCR originated in a man aged 65-85 years with urothelial cancer. The specimen was PBMCs, collected around atezolizumab (anti-PD-L1) treatment. CDR3 nucleotides: TGTGCCTGGAGTGTATCAGTCCGCCGGAGCTCTGGAAACACCATATATTTT. Its translation: CAWSVSVRRSSGNTIYF.